This TCR beta chain was identified in a study of sequential checkpoint blockade in melanoma. About the study: After both sequences, patients received maintenance nivolumab. TCRβ was sequenced from DNA of 75 to 95 pretreatment tumors.

The germline V gene encodes CDR1 MNHGY and CDR2 SAAAGT. The CDR3 runs 13 residues. The germline V and J ends were trimmed by 8 bases and 4 bases, with 12 bases remaining between them. This clone was observed a handful of times. Profiling relied on immunoSEQ multiplex PCR, and the TCRdb table lists in-frame clones only, not all of them. The table has some 7,000 clones, more than 25% seen once. Stated treatment: randomized to nivolumab then ipilimumab (arm A) or the reverse (arm B). The source material was tumor tissue (inferred from file names), sampled from a patient given nivolumab and ipilimumab in sequence. The chain carries TRBV6-8 and TRBJ2-1; D may be TRBD1 (5 bases). This TCR was sampled from a human donor with melanoma. The CDR3 here is CASGIPGYNEQFF. DNA of the CDR3: TGTGCCAGCGGGATCCCAGGGTACAATGAGCAGTTCTTC.